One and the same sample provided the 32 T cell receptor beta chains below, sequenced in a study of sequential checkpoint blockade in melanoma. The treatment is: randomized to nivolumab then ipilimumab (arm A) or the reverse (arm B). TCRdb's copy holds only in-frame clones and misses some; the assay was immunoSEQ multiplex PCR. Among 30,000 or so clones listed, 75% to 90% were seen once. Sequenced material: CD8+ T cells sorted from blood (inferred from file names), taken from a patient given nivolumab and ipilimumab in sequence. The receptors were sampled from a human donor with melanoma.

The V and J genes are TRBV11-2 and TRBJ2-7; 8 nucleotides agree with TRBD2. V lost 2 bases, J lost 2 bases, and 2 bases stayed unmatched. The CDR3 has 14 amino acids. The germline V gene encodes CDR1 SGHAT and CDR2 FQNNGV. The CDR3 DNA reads TGTGCCAGCAGCTTAACTAGCGGTCCCTACGAGCAGTACTTC. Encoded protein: CASSLTSGPYEQYF.

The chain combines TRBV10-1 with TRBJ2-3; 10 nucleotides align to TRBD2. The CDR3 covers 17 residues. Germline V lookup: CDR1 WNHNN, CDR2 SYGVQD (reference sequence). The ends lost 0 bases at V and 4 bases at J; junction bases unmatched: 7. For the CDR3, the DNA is TGCGCCAGCAGTGAGTCGAAGCTAGCGGGAGAGGCAGATACGCAGTATTTT. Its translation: CASSESKLAGEADTQYF.

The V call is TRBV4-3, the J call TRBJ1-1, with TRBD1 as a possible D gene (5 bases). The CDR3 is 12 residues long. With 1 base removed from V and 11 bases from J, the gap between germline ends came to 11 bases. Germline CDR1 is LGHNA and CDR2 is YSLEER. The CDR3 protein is CASSQGWGPAFF. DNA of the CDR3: TGCGCCAGCAGCCAAGGGTGGGGCCCGGCTTTCTTT.

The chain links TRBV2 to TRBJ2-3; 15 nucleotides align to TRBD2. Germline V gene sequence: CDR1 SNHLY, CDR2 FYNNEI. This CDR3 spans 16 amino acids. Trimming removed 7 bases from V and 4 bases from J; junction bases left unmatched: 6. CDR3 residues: CASTEGLAGGADTQYF. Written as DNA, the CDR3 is TGTGCCAGCACCGAGGGACTAGCGGGAGGCGCAGATACGCAGTATTTT.

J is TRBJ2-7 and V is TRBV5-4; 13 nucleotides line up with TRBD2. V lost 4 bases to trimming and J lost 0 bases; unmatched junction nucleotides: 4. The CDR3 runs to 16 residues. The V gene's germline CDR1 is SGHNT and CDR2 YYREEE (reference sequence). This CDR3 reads CASSRGLAGSSYEQYF. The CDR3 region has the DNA TGTGCCAGCAGCCGGGGACTAGCGGGGAGCTCCTACGAGCAGTACTTC.

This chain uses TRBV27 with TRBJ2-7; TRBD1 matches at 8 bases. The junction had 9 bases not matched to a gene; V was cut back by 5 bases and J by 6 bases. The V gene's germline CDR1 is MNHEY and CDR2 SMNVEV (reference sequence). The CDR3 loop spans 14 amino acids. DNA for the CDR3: TGTGCCAGCAGTCCGGGACAGGTCTTTTTCGAGCAGTACTTC. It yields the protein CASSPGQVFFEQYF.

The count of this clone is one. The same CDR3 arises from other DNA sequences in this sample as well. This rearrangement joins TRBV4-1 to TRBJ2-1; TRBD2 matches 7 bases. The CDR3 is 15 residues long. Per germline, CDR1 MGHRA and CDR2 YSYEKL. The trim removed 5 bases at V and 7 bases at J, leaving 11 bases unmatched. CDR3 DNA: TGCGCCAGCAGCTTCCGTGGCGGGAGAGATAATGAGCAGTTCTTC. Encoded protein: CASSFRGGRDNEQFF.

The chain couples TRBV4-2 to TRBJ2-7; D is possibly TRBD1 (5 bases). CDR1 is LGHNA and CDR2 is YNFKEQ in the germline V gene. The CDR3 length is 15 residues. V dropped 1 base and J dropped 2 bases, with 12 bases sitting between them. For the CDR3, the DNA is TGTGCCAGCAGCCAAGGAACAGGTCTAACCTACGAGCAGTACTTC. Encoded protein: CASSQGTGLTYEQYF.

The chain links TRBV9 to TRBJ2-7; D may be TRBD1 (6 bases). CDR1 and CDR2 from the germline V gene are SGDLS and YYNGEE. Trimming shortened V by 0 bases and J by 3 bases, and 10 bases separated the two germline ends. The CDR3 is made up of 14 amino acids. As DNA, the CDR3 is TGTGCCAGCAGCGTAGCAGGCAGGGGCTACGAGCAGTACTTC. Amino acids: CASSVAGRGYEQYF.

The CDR3 DNA sequence: TGTGCCAGCATTGGGTGGGAGACAGGGCGCACCGGGGAGCTGTTTTTT. Its translation: CASIGWETGRTGELFF. The rearrangement joins TRBV27 to TRBJ2-2; TRBD1 matches 7 bases. With 7 bases clipped from V and 4 bases from J, the junction kept 12 bases outside the gene matches. Per the germline V gene, CDR1 is MNHEY and CDR2 is SMNVEV (reference sequence). The CDR3 is made up of 16 amino acids.

This CDR3 is CASRSGTGISYEQYF. Here the CDR3 DNA reads TGTGCCAGCAGGTCTGGGACAGGGATCTCCTACGAGCAGTACTTC. This rearrangement joins TRBV13 to TRBJ2-7; 9 nucleotides align to TRBD1. The junction had 6 bases not matched to a gene; V was cut back by 6 bases and J by 0 bases. The CDR3 covers 15 residues. Germline CDR1 and CDR2: PRHDT and FYEKMQ (reference sequence).

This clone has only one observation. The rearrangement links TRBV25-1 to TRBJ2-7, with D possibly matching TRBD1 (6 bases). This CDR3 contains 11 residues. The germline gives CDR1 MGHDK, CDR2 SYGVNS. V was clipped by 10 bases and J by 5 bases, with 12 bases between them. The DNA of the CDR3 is TGTGCCACCTCGGGACATAACGAGCAGTACTTC. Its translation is CATSGHNEQYF.

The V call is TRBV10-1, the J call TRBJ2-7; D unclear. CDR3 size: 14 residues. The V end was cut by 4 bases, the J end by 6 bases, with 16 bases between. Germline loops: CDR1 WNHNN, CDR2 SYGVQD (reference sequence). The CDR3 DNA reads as TGCGCCAGCAGTGGCGACGGGTTGATTCCCGAGCAGTACTTC. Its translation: CASSGDGLIPEQYF.

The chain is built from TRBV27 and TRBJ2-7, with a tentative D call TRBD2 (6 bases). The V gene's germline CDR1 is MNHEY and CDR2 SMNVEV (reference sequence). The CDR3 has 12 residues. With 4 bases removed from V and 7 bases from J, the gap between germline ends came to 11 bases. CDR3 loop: CASSSPRGEQYF. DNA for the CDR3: TGTGCCAGCAGTTCCCCCCGGGGGGAGCAGTACTTC.

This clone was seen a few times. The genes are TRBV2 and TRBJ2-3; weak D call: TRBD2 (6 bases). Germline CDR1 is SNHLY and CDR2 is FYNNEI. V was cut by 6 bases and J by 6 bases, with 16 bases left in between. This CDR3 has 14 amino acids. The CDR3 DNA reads TGTGCCAGCAGGGGGGACTCTAGGCGGGATACGCAGTATTTT. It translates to CASRGDSRRDTQYF.

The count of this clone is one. The CDR3 nucleotides read TGTGCCAGCAGTGGCGCCGGGACTAGCATGGATACGCAGTATTTT. As protein: CASSGAGTSMDTQYF. The chain uses TRBV11-1 and TRBJ2-3, with 9 positions matching TRBD2. With V trimmed by 6 bases and J by 6 bases, 10 bases remained unmatched. The CDR3 covers 15 residues. CDR1 and CDR2 (germline): SGHAT, FQDESV (reference sequence).

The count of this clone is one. The CDR3 spells CASSEPAGHSSSYNSPLHF. The CDR3 nucleotides read TGTGCCAGCAGTGAACCAGCGGGCCACTCTAGCTCCTATAATTCACCCCTCCACTTT. The genes are TRBV2 and TRBJ1-6; no clear D gene. The CDR3 has 19 amino acids. V lost 2 bases, J lost 0 bases, and 17 bases lay in between. Germline-derived CDR1 and CDR2 are SNHLY and FYNNEI.

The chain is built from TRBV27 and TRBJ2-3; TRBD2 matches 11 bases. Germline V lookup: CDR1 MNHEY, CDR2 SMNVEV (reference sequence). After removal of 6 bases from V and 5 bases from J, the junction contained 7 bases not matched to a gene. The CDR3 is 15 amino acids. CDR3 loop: CASRSLAGVVDTQYF. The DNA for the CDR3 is TGTGCCAGCAGATCACTAGCGGGAGTTGTAGATACGCAGTATTTT.

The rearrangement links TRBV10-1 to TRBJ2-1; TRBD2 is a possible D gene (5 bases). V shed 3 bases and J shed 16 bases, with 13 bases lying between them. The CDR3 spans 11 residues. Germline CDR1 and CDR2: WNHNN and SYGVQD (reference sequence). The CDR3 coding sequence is TGCGCCAGCAGTGATGGGCTAGAGGGTTTCTTC. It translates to CASSDGLEGFF.

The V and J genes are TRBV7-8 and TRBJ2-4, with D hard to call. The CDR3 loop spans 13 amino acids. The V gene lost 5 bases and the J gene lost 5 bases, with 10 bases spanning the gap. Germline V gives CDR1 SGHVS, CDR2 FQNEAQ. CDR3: CASSTPRENIQYF. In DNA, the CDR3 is TGTGCCAGCAGCACCCCCCGGGAAAACATTCAGTACTTC.

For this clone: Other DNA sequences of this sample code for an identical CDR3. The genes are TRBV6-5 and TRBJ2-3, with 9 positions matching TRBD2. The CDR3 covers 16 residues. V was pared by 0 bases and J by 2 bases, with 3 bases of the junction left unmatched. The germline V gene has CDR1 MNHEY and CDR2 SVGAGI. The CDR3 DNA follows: TGTGCCAGCAGTTACTCAATAGCGGGGGCCACAGATACGCAGTATTTT. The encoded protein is CASSYSIAGATDTQYF.

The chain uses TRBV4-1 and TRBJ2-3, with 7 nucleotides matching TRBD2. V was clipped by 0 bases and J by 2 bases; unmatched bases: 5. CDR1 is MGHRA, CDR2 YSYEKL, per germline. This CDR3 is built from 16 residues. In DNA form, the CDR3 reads TGCGCCAGCAGCCAAGATCATGGGACTATCACAGATACGCAGTATTTT. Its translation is CASSQDHGTITDTQYF.

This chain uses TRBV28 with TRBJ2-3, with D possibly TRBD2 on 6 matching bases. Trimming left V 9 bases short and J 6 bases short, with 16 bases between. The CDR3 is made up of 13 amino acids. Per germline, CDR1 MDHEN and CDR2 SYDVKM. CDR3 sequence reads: CASGSGRGDTQYF. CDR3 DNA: TGTGCCAGTGGGAGCGGGCGCGGGGATACGCAGTATTTT.

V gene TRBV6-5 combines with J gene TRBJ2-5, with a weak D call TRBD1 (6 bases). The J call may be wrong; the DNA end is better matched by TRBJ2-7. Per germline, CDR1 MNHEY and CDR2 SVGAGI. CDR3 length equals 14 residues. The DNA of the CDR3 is TGTGCCAGCAGTTCCAGGGGTCTGGGATACGAGCAGTACTTC. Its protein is CASSSRGLGYEQYF.

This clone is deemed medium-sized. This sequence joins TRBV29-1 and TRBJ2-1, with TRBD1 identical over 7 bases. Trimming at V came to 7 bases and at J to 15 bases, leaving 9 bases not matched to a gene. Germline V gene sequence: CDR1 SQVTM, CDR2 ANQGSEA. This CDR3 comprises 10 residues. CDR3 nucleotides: TGCAGCGGACTCGGGACAGAGTGGTTCTTC. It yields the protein CSGLGTEWFF.

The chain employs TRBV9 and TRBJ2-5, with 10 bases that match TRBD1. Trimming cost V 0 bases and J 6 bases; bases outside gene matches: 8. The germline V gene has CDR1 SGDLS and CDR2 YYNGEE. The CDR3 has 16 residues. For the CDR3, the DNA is TGTGCCAGCAGCGTAGGGGGGACAGGGGAGGAAAAGACCCAGTACTTC. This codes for CASSVGGTGEEKTQYF.

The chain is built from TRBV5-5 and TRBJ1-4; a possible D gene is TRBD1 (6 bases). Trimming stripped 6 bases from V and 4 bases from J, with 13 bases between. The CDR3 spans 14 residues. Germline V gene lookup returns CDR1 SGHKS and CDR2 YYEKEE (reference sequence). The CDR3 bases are TGTGCCAGCATCCCAGGGGAAGTTAATGAAAAACTGTTTTTT. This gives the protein CASIPGEVNEKLFF.

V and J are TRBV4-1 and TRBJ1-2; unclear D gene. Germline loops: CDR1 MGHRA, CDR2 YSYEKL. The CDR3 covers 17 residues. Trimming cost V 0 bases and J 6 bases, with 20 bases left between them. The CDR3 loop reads CASSQDPKPGPTNGYTF. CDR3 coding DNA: TGCGCCAGCAGCCAAGATCCAAAACCAGGCCCGACCAATGGCTACACCTTC.

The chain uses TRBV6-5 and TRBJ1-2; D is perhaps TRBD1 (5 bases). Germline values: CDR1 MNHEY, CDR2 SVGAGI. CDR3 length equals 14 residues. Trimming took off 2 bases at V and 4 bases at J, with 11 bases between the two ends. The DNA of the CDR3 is TGTGCCAGCAGTTACGGGCAGGGAGGCTATGGCTACACCTTC. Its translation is CASSYGQGGYGYTF.

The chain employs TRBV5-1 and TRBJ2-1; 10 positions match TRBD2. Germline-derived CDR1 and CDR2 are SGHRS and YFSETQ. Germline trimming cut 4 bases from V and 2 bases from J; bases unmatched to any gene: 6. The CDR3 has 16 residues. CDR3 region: CASSLYSGGTYNEQFF. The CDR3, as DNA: TGCGCCAGCAGCCTATATAGCGGGGGGACCTACAATGAGCAGTTCTTC.

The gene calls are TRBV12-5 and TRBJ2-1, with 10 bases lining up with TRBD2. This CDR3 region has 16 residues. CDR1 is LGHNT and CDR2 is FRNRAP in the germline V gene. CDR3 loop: CAPLLASGSWYNEQFF. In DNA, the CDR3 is TGTGCCCCCCTCTTGGCTAGCGGGAGTTGGTACAATGAGCAGTTCTTC.

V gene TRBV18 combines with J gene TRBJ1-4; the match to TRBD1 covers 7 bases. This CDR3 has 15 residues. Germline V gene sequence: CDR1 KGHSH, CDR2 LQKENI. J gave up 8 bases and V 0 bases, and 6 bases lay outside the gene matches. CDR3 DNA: TGTGCCAGCTCACCACCGACAGGGCAAACAGAAAAACTGTTTTTT. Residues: CASSPPTGQTEKLFF.